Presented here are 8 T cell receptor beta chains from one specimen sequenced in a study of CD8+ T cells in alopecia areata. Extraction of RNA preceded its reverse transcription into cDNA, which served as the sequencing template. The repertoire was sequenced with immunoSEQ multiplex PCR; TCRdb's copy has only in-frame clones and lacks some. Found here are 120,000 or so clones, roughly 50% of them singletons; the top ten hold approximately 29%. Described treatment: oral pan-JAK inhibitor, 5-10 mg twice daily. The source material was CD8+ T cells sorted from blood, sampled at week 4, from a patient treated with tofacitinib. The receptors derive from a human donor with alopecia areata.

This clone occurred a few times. CDR3 amino acids: CSGLGYTF. The CDR3 region has the DNA TGCAGCGGACTGGGCTACACCTTC. The J gene is TRBJ1-2, the V gene TRBV29-1; D is uncertain. Looked up from germline, CDR1 is SQVTM and CDR2 is ANQGSEA. The CDR3 has 8 residues. V shed 7 bases and J shed 8 bases, with 5 bases lying between them.

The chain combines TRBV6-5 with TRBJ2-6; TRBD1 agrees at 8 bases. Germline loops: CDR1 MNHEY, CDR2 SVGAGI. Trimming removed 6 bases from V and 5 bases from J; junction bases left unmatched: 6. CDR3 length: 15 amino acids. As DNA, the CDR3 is TGTGCCAGCAGCTTCGGACAGGGTTGGGCCAACGTCCTGACTTTC. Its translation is CASSFGQGWANVLTF.

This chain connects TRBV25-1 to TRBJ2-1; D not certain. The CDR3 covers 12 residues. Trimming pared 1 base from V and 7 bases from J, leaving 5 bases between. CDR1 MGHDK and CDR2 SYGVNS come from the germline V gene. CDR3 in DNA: TGTGCCAGCAGTGAATCATTGAATGAGCAGTTCTTC. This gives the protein CASSESLNEQFF.

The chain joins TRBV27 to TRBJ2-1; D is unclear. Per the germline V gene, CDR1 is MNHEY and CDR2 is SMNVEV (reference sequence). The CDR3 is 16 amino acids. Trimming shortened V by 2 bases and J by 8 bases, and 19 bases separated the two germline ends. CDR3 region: CASSLVATVLTDEQFF. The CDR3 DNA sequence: TGTGCCAGCAGTTTAGTTGCCACAGTCCTTACCGATGAGCAGTTCTTC.

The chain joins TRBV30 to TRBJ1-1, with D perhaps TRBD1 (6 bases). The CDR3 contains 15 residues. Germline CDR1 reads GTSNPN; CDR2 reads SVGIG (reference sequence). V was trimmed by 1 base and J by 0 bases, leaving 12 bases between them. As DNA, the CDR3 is TGTGCCTGGAGTGGAGCAGGGGACCTGAACACTGAAGCTTTCTTT. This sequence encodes CAWSGAGDLNTEAFF.

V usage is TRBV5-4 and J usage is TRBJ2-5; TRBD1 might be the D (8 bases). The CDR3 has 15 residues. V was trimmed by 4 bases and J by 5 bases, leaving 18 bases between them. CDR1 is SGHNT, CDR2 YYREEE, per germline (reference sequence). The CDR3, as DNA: TGTGCCAGCAGCCATCCCACAGGGGGAGGGGAGACCCAGTACTTC. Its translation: CASSHPTGGGETQYF.

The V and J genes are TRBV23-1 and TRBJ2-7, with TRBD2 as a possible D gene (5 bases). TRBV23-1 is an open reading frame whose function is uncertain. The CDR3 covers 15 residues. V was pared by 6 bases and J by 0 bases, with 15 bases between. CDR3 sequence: CASSPSVGSSYEQYF. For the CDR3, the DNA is TGCGCCAGCAGCCCCTCCGTGGGGAGCTCCTACGAGCAGTACTTC.

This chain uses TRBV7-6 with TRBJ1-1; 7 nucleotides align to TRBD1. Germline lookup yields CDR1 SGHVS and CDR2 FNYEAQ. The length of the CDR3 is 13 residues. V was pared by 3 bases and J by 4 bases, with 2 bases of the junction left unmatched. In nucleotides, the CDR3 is TGTGCCAGCAGCTTGACAGGGTCCACTGAAGCTTTCTTT. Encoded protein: CASSLTGSTEAFF.